This T cell receptor beta chain was captured by sequencing in a study of persistence of HIV-infected CD4 T cells. Study-wide background: Isolated cells were CMV- and HIV-1 Gag-responding CD4+ T cells.

On this clone: Its antigen is unknown.

This was the immunoSEQ version 4 assay in survey mode. TCRdb keeps only in-frame clones here, not all; method: immunoSEQ multiplex PCR. Of 35,000 to 45,000 clones detected, about 85% appear once; the ten largest clones hold approximately 1.6%. The stimulus was lysate of CMV-infected fibroblasts, around 9.3 ug/mL. CD40L/CD69 double-negative CD45RO-high memory CD4+ T cells were collected. Undetectable plasma HIV-1 RNA below 50 copies/mL lasted at least 4 years. The CDR3 has 14 residues. V lost 5 bases to trimming and J lost 1 base, with 9 bases between them. CDR1 is LNHDA and CDR2 is SQIVND in the germline V gene (reference sequence).

This sample comprised CD4+ T cells sorted from PBMCs after approximately 19-hour stimulation, obtained from a patient who received antiretroviral therapy. This TCR was sampled from an adult man with HIV who was CMV-seropositive. V and J are TRBV19 and TRBJ1-5; D is perhaps TRBD1 (5 bases). CDR3 in amino acids: CASSRGVSNQPQHF. As DNA, the CDR3 is TGTGCCAGTAGTCGAGGGGTAAGCAATCAGCCCCAGCATTTT. Full variable domain (missing parts from reference TRBV19 and TRBJ1-5): DGGITQSPKYLFRKEGQNVTLSCEQNLNHDAMYWYRQDPGQGLRLIYYSQIVNDFQKGDIAEGYSVSREKKESFPLTVTSAQKNPTAFYLCASSRGVSNQPQHFGDGTRLSIL.